This entry lists 28 T cell receptor beta chains sequenced from one sample in a study of siplizumab effects on memory and regulatory T cells (dated by TCRdb to the late 2010s). Library preparation used the immunoSEQ multiplex PCR assay. In its TCRdb copy, this immuneACCESS table keeps in-frame sequences only and misses some clones. Where compared with another copy, unresolved V genes explain less than half of these, and the others have no known cause. Across this sample there are 80,000 to 130,000 clones, with more than 85% seen only once. The ten biggest clones cover just over 2.5% of the sample. Sequencing was done on a sample of CD4+ T cells sorted from blood. These TCRs come from a human donor in good health. Some clones in this sample may be carry-over from other donors' samples.

The V call is TRBV15, the J call TRBJ2-7; the match to TRBD2 covers 7 bases. V shed 3 bases and J 3 bases; nucleotides not matched to a gene: 11. The CDR3 consists of 16 residues. Germline assignment: CDR1 LNHNV and CDR2 YYDKDF (reference sequence). The CDR3 DNA reads as TGTGCCACCAGCAGGGCAGGGCAGCGGGATTTCTACGAGCAGTACTTC. This gives the protein CATSRAGQRDFYEQYF.

V and J are TRBV18 and TRBJ1-1; D is undetermined. This CDR3 has 14 amino acids. Germline CDR1 is KGHSH and CDR2 is LQKENI. V was trimmed by 0 bases and J by 1 base, leaving 6 bases between them. The chain's CDR3 is CASSPPYRNTEAFF. The DNA of the CDR3 is TGTGCCAGCTCACCACCATACAGGAACACTGAAGCTTTCTTT.

V gene TRBV28 combines with J gene TRBJ1-2; D is unclear. The CDR3 runs 14 residues. V was pared by 5 bases and J by 4 bases, with 14 bases between. Germline assignment: CDR1 MDHEN and CDR2 SYDVKM. The CDR3 DNA is TGTGCCAGCAGTCCTCCCCAGGTACGCTATGGCTACACCTTC. Protein: CASSPPQVRYGYTF.

V and J are TRBV30 and TRBJ1-1, with D tentatively TRBD1 (6 bases). This CDR3 is 12 amino acids long. The V and J ends lost 4 bases and 11 bases respectively, with 17 bases between them. Germline V gene lookup returns CDR1 GTSNPN and CDR2 SVGIG (reference sequence). CDR3 nucleotides: TGTGCCTGGACCCCATCAGGGGTGGGGGCTTTCTTT. Translation: CAWTPSGVGAFF.

The chain employs TRBV27 and TRBJ1-5; TRBD1 matches 9 bases. Per the germline V gene, CDR1 is MNHEY and CDR2 is SMNVEV (reference sequence). The CDR3 loop spans 15 amino acids. V was clipped by 8 bases and J by 3 bases; unmatched bases: 8. The CDR3 loop reads CASAFGTGTNQPQHF. The CDR3 DNA sequence: TGTGCCAGCGCTTTCGGGACAGGGACCAATCAGCCCCAGCATTTT.

Remarks on this clone: An end of the junction differs from the germline gene, which may be a read error. This chain uses TRBV7-7 with TRBJ2-1; D gene uncertain. There are 14 residues in the CDR3. The germline CDR1 and CDR2 sequences are SSHAT and FNYEAQ (reference sequence). The CDR3 DNA reads TGTGCTAGCAGCCCGACGAGGCAGATCAATGAGCAGTTCTTC. Translation: CASSPTRQINEQFF.

The chain recombines TRBV19 with TRBJ1-5; tentatively, D is TRBD1 (6 bases). The CDR3 loop spans 15 amino acids. The ends were cut back, 5 bases at V and 7 bases at J, with 18 bases in the middle. Germline V gene lookup returns CDR1 LNHDA and CDR2 SQIVND (reference sequence). CDR3 DNA: TGTGCCAGTAGTGTCGAGGTGGGGGCTGAGCAGCCCCAGCATTTT. Its protein is CASSVEVGAEQPQHF. Full variable domain (outside the CDR3, taken from reference TRBV19 and TRBJ1-5): DGGITQSPKYLFRKEGQNVTLSCEQNLNHDAMYWYRQDPGQGLRLIYYSQIVNDFQKGDIAEGYSVSREKKESFPLTVTSAQKNPTAFYLCASSVEVGAEQPQHFGDGTRLSIL.

The genes are TRBV19 and TRBJ2-3; D gene ambiguous. Trimming took off 3 bases at V and 5 bases at J, with 6 bases between the two ends. CDR1 and CDR2 (germline): LNHDA, SQIVND (reference sequence). The CDR3 spans 12 residues. The CDR3 reads CASSISEDTQYF. Here the CDR3 DNA reads TGTGCCAGTAGTATTTCCGAAGATACGCAGTATTTT.

The chain uses TRBV6-5 and TRBJ2-7; possible D gene TRBD2, 6 bases. This CDR3 spans 14 amino acids. Germline V CDR1 and CDR2: MNHEY, SVGAGI. Trimming left V 8 bases short and J 3 bases short, with 17 bases between. The CDR3 nucleotides read TGTGCCAGCCACCCGGGGCTAGCGAGCTACGAGCAGTACTTC. Protein product: CASHPGLASYEQYF.

This sequence joins TRBV19 and TRBJ1-5; perhaps TRBD1 as D (5 bases). This CDR3 contains 16 residues. Germline CDR1 LNHDA, CDR2 SQIVND (reference sequence). V dropped 3 bases and J dropped 0 bases, with 12 bases sitting between them. The CDR3 reads CASSILRGLSNQPQHF. The DNA of the CDR3 is TGTGCCAGTAGTATCTTGAGGGGTCTTAGCAATCAGCCCCAGCATTTT.

This chain uses TRBV9 with TRBJ2-2; D is ambiguous. V lost 0 bases and J lost 0, with 9 bases in between. Per germline, CDR1 SGDLS and CDR2 YYNGEE. The CDR3 has 16 residues. CDR3 amino acids: CASSVDILANTGELFF. The CDR3 DNA sequence: TGTGCCAGCAGCGTAGATATACTCGCGAACACCGGGGAGCTGTTTTTT.

This clone was counted a single time. V gene TRBV10-3 combines with J gene TRBJ2-4, with D unresolved. This CDR3 is 14 amino acids long. The V end lost 3 bases, the J end lost 0 bases, and 6 bases lay between the germline ends. Germline V gene lookup returns CDR1 ENHRY and CDR2 SYGVKD. The CDR3 region is CAISDDRAKNIQYF. The DNA for the CDR3 is TGTGCCATCAGTGATGACCGAGCCAAAAACATTCAGTACTTC.

The chain employs TRBV5-6 and TRBJ2-4, with D perhaps matching TRBD1 or TRBD2 (5 bases each). V lost 5 bases to trimming and J lost 9 bases, with 15 bases between them. The CDR3 covers 13 residues. The germline V gene has CDR1 SGHDT and CDR2 YYEEEE. The CDR3 region is CASRAPGRGIQYF. The CDR3 region has the DNA TGTGCCAGCAGGGCACCGGGGCGCGGCATTCAGTACTTC.

This rearrangement joins TRBV19 to TRBJ2-2; D call uncertain. The ends were cut back, 1 base at V and 1 base at J, with 13 bases in the middle. Looked up from germline, CDR1 is LNHDA and CDR2 is SQIVND (reference sequence). This CDR3 is built from 17 residues. CDR3 DNA: TGTGCCAGTAGTATAGTATCCGGTTGGGTGAACACCGGGGAGCTGTTTTTT. It yields the protein CASSIVSGWVNTGELFF.

The V gene is TRBV7-9, the J gene TRBJ1-1; TRBD1 matches at 9 bases. V lost 2 bases and J lost 5; bases outside the gene matches: 6. The CDR3 is made up of 15 amino acids. The germline V gene has CDR1 SEHNR and CDR2 FQNEAQ (reference sequence). CDR3 coding DNA: TGTGCCAGCAGCTTACCTCGGACAGGGGTTACTGAAGCTTTCTTT. This encodes CASSLPRTGVTEAFF.

The chain joins TRBV19 to TRBJ2-3; tentative D call: TRBD2 (6 bases). V dropped 5 bases and J dropped 2 bases, with 14 bases sitting between them. The CDR3 consists of 15 residues. Germline values: CDR1 LNHDA, CDR2 SQIVND (reference sequence). The CDR3 sequence is CASSWGEAYTDTQYF. In DNA, the CDR3 is TGTGCCAGTAGTTGGGGGGAGGCCTACACAGATACGCAGTATTTT.

This chain connects TRBV5-6 to TRBJ2-5; D tentatively fits TRBD1 or TRBD2 (5 bases each). This CDR3 is built from 13 residues. Trimming cost V 3 bases and J 2 bases, with 8 bases left between them. The germline gives CDR1 SGHDT, CDR2 YYEEEE. The CDR3, as DNA: TGTGCCAGCAGCTCGGGACCTCAAGAGACCCAGTACTTC. It is translated as CASSSGPQETQYF.

This chain uses TRBV5-8 with TRBJ2-3; D is unresolved. This CDR3 comprises 14 residues. V was trimmed by 0 bases and J by 6 bases, leaving 11 bases between them. CDR1 is SGHTS and CDR2 is YDEGEE in the germline V gene. The CDR3 sequence: CASSLERTRDTQYF. Here the CDR3 DNA reads TGTGCCAGCAGCTTGGAAAGGACCAGGGATACGCAGTATTTT.

The chain has TRBV14 and TRBJ1-1; D unclear. Per the germline V gene, CDR1 is SGHDN and CDR2 is FVKESK. Trimming took 0 bases from V and 5 from J, leaving 10 bases between them. The CDR3 spans 14 residues. CDR3 nucleotide sequence: TGTGCCAGCAGCCAAGAGGGTAAGGGAACTGAAGCTTTCTTT. Amino acid sequence: CASSQEGKGTEAFF.

The V gene is TRBV2, the J gene TRBJ2-5, with 11 bases identical to TRBD2. Germline V gives CDR1 SNHLY, CDR2 FYNNEI. CDR3 size: 15 residues. The V and J ends lost 1 base and 3 bases, in that order; junction bases with no gene match: 1. The CDR3 is CASSEDSGREETQYF. The DNA of the CDR3 is TGTGCCAGCAGTGAAGATAGCGGGAGGGAAGAGACCCAGTACTTC.

The chain combines TRBV6-1 with TRBJ1-5, with D unresolved. The CDR3 consists of 16 residues. Deletions cut 0 bases from V and 9 bases from J, with 18 bases between. Germline V CDR1 and CDR2: MNHNS, SASEGT. The CDR3 nucleotides are TGTGCCAGCAGTGAAGCGTTGGAGCAGGCGTGGCGGCCCCAGCATTTT. Translated: CASSEALEQAWRPQHF.

The gene calls are TRBV14 and TRBJ2-6; D not resolved. With 3 bases removed from V and 4 bases from J, the gap between germline ends came to 16 bases. The CDR3 consists of 17 residues. The V gene's germline CDR1 is SGHDN and CDR2 FVKESK. CDR3 in amino acids: CASSHLIAGAGANVLTF. The CDR3 DNA reads as TGTGCCAGCAGCCACCTCATAGCAGGAGCAGGGGCCAACGTCCTGACTTTC.

This chain uses TRBV5-1 with TRBJ2-3; possible D gene TRBD2, 5 bases. This CDR3 region has 14 residues. Germline V CDR1 and CDR2: SGHRS, YFSETQ. V was pared by 1 base and J by 0 bases, with 6 bases between. CDR3 nucleotide sequence: TGCGCCAGCAGCTTGAGCGGAAGCACAGATACGCAGTATTTT. Protein: CASSLSGSTDTQYF.

This clone was detected only a few times. The J gene is TRBJ2-1, the V gene TRBV18; 11 nucleotides agree with TRBD1. V gave up 1 base and J gave up 9 bases; unmatched junction bases: 11. Germline loops: CDR1 KGHSH, CDR2 LQKENI. This CDR3 has 17 amino acids. The CDR3 nucleotides read TGTGCCAGCTCACCACTGTCCGTGGGGACAGGGGGGGGTGAGCAGTTCTTC. Protein: CASSPLSVGTGGGEQFF.

The chain couples TRBV5-4 to TRBJ2-3, with unresolved D. The CDR3 extends over 13 amino acids. The germline V gene encodes CDR1 SGHNT and CDR2 YYREEE (reference sequence). Trimming removed 0 bases from V and 4 bases from J, with 6 bases in between. The CDR3 sequence is CASSLAGADTQYF. CDR3 DNA: TGTGCCAGCAGCTTGGCCGGCGCAGATACGCAGTATTTT. Full variable domain (missing parts from reference TRBV5-4 and TRBJ2-3): ETGVTQSPTHLIKTRGQQVTLRCSSQSGHNTVSWYQQALGQGPQFIFQYYREEENGRGNFPPRFSGLQFPNYSSELNVNALELDDSALYLCASSLAGADTQYFGPGTRLTVL.

Concerning this clone itself: At the DNA level, this CDR3 is encoded by other sequences in the same sample as well. The V call is TRBV7-6, the J call TRBJ2-7; D is uncertain. Per the germline V gene, CDR1 is SGHVS and CDR2 is FNYEAQ. Trimming cost V 1 base and J 2 bases, with 6 bases left between them. The length of the CDR3 is 13 residues. Here the CDR3 reads CASSLDRAYEQYF. In DNA form, the CDR3 reads TGTGCCAGCAGCTTAGACCGAGCCTACGAGCAGTACTTC.

This rearrangement joins TRBV28 to TRBJ1-2; 11 bases are a match to TRBD1. Germline V gives CDR1 MDHEN, CDR2 SYDVKM. Losses at the gene ends were 4 bases for V and 4 bases for J; bases not matched to a gene: 17. The CDR3 is 19 residues long. CDR3 sequence: CASSSNIGTGGVFGYGYTF. DNA for the CDR3: TGTGCCAGCAGTTCAAACATCGGGACAGGGGGGGTTTTTGGCTATGGCTACACCTTC.

V gene TRBV28 combines with J gene TRBJ1-1; no clear D gene. The V gene lost 7 bases and the J gene lost 0 bases, with 15 bases spanning the gap. Germline CDR1 and CDR2: MDHEN and SYDVKM. This CDR3 region has 15 residues. CDR3 coding DNA: TGTGCCAGCACCCAGCGTGGTGGCGTGAACACTGAAGCTTTCTTT. This gives the protein CASTQRGGVNTEAFF.